This T cell receptor (beta chain) is drawn from a study of tumor-infiltrating lymphocytes in localized non-small cell lung cancer. Study context: Several tumor histologies, both smoking statuses, and some post-neoadjuvant chemotherapy samples were included.

Remarks on this clone: Its specificity is unknown.

Assay used: immunoSEQ multiplex PCR; TCRdb lists only in-frame clones, some missing. Of fewer than 15,000 clones in the sample, around three fifths were seen once. Deletions cut 3 bases from V and 3 bases from J, with 15 bases between. The CDR3 consists of 15 residues. Per the germline V gene, CDR1 is SEHNR and CDR2 is FQNEAQ (reference sequence). Notes on the study in general: Available tissue quantity limited TCR sequencing to a patient subset.

The J gene is TRBJ2-7, the V gene TRBV7-9; D gene uncertain. The receptor was isolated from a human donor with non-small cell lung cancer. The sequencing sample was made of lung tumor tissue. CDR3 sequence reads: CASSFPVGLDYEQYF. In nucleotides, the CDR3 is TGTGCCAGCAGCTTTCCGGTAGGCTTGGACTACGAGCAGTACTTC.